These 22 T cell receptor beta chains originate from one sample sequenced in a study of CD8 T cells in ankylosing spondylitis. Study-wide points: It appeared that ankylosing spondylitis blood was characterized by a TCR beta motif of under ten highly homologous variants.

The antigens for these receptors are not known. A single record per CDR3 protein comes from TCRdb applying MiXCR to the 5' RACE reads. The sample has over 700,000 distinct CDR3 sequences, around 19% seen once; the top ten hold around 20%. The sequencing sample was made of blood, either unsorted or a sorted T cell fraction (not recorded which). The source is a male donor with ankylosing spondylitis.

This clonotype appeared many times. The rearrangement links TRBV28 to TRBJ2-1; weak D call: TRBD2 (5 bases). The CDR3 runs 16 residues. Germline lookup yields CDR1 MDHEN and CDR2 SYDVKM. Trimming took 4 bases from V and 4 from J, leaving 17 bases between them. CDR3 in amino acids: CASSSSEPGGYNEQFF. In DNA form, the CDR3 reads TGTGCCAGCAGTTCAAGTGAACCCGGAGGTTACAATGAGCAGTTCTTC. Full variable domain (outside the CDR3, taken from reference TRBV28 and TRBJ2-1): DVKVTQSSRYLVKRTGEKVFLECVQDMDHENMFWYRQDPGLGLRLIYFSYDVKMKEKGDIPEGYSVSREKKERFSLILESASTNQTSMYLCASSSSEPGGYNEQFFGPGTRLTVL.

CDR3 in amino acids: CASSLRAGGTGEQYF. CDR3 nucleotide sequence: TGTGCCAGCAGCCTTAGAGCGGGGGGGACTGGCGAGCAGTACTTC. The chain couples TRBV7-8 to TRBJ2-7; 10 nucleotides agree with TRBD2. Germline lookup yields CDR1 SGHVS and CDR2 FQNEAQ. J gave up 6 bases and V 5 bases, and 10 bases lay outside the gene matches. CDR3 size: 15 residues.

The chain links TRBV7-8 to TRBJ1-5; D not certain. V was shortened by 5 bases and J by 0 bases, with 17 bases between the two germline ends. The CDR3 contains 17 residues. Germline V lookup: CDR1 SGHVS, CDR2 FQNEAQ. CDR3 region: CASSLGPLQLSNQPQHF. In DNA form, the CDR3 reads TGTGCCAGCAGCCTAGGCCCCCTACAACTTAGCAATCAGCCCCAGCATTTT.

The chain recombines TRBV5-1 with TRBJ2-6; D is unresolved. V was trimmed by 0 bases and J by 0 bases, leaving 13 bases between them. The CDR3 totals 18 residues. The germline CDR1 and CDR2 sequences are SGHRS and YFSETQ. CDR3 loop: CASSLVAERNSGANVLTF. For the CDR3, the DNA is TGCGCCAGCAGCTTGGTGGCAGAGAGGAACTCTGGGGCCAACGTCCTGACTTTC.

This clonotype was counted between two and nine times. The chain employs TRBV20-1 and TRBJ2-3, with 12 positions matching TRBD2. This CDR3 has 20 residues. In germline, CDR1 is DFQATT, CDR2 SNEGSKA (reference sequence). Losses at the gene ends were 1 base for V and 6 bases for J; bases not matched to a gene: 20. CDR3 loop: CSARVPASRLAGGRGDTQYF. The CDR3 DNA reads TGCAGTGCTAGAGTTCCCGCATCCCGGCTAGCGGGAGGGCGAGGGGATACGCAGTATTTT.

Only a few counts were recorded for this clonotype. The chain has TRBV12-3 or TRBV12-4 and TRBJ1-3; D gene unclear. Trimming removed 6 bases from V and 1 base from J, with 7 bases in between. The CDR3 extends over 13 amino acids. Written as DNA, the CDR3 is TGTGCCAGCAGACAACTTTCTGGAAACACCATATATTTT. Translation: CASRQLSGNTIYF.

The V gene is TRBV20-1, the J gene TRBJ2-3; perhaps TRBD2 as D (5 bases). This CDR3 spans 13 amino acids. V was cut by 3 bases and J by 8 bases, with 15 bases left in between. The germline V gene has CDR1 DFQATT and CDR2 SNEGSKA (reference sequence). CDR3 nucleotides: TGCAGTGCTAGTGGGCCCAGCGGAGGTACGCAGTATTTT. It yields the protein CSASGPSGGTQYF.

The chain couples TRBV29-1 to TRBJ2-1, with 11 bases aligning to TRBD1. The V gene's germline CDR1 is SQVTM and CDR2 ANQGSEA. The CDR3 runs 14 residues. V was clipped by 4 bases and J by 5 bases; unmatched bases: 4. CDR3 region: CSVGDRGDHNEQFF. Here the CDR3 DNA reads TGCAGCGTTGGGGACAGGGGGGATCACAATGAGCAGTTCTTC.

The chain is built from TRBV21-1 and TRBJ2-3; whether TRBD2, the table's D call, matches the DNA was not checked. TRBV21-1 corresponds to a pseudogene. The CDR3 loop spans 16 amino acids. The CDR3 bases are TGTGCCAGCACCGAAACGAGCGGGGGGGCCAAAGATACGCAGTATTTT. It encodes CASTETSGGAKDTQYF.

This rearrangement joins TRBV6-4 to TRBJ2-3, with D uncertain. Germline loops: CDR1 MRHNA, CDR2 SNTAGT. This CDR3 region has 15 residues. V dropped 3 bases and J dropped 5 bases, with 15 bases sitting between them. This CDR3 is CASSELDLNRDTQYF. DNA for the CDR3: TGTGCCAGCAGTGAACTCGATCTAAATCGAGATACGCAGTATTTT.

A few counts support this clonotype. CDR3 region: CASSLASGSRTDTQYF. The CDR3 DNA sequence: TGTGCCAGCAGCTTAGCTAGCGGGAGCAGGACAGATACGCAGTATTTT. The rearrangement joins TRBV7-2 to TRBJ2-3; 9 bases are shared with TRBD2. V dropped 0 bases and J dropped 3; count of bases not matched to a gene: 4. The CDR3 length is 16 residues. The V gene's germline CDR1 is SGHTA and CDR2 FQGNSA. Complete variable domain (other parts from reference TRBV7-2 and TRBJ2-3): GAGVSQSPSNKVTEKGKDVELRCDPISGHTALYWYRQSLGQGLEFLIYFQGNSAPDKSGLPSDRFSAERTGGSVSTLTIQRTQQEDSAVYLCASSLASGSRTDTQYFGPGTRLTVL.

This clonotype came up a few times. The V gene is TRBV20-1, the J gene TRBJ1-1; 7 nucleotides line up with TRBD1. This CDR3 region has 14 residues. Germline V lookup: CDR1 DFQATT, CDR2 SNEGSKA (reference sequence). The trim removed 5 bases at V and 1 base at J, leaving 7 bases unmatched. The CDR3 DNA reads TGCAGTGCTTCCGACAGGGTTAAGAACACTGAAGCTTTCTTT. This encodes CSASDRVKNTEAFF.

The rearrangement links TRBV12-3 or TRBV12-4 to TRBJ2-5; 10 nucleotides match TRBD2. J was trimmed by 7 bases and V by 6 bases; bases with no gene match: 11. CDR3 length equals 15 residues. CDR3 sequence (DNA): TGTGCCAGCAGCCAGGGACTAGCGCCACCCGCGACCCAGTACTTC. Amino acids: CASSQGLAPPATQYF.

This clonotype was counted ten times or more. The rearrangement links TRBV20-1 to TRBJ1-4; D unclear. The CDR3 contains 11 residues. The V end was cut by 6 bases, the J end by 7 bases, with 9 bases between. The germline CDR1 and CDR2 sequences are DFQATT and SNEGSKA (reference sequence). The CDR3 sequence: CSALPGEKLFF. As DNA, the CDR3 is TGCAGTGCCCTCCCGGGTGAAAAACTGTTTTTT.

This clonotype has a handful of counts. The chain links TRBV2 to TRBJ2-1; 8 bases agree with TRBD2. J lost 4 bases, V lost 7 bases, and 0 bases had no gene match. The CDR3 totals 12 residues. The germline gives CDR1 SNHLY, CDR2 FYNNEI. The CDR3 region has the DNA TGTGCCAGCATAGCGGGATACAATGAGCAGTTCTTC. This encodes CASIAGYNEQFF.

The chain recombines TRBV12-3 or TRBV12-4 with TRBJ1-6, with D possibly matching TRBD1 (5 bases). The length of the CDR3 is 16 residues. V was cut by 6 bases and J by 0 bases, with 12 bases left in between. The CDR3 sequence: CASSPGPSSYNSPLHF. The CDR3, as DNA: TGTGCCAGCAGCCCGGGACCGAGCTCCTATAATTCACCCCTCCACTTT.

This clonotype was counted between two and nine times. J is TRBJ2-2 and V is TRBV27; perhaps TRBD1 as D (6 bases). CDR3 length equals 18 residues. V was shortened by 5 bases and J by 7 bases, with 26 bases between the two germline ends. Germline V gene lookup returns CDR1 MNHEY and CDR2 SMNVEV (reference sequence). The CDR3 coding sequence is TGTGCCAGCAGTCCTCTTTTAGGGGACGCAAAAGGGGGCGGGGAGCTGTTTTTT. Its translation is CASSPLLGDAKGGGELFF.

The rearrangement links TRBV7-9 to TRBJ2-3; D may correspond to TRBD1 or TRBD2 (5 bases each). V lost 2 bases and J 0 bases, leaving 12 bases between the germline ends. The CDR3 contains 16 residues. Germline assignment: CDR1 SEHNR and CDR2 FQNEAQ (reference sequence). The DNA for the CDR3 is TGTGCCAGCAGCTTACCACCGGGACCGAGCACAGATACGCAGTATTTT. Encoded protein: CASSLPPGPSTDTQYF.

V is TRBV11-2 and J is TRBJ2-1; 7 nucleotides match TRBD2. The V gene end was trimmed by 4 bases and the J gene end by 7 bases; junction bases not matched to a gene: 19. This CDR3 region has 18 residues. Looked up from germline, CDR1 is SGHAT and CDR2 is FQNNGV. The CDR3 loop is CASSYTSRGSGGNNEQFF. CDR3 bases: TGTGCCAGCAGCTATACCTCGCGCGGGAGTGGGGGAAATAATGAGCAGTTCTTC.

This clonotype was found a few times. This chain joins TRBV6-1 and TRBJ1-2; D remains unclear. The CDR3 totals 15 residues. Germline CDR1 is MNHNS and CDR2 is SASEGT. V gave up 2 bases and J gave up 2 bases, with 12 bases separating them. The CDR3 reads CASSEYRPPNYGYTF. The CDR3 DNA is TGTGCCAGCAGTGAATATCGGCCTCCAAACTATGGCTACACCTTC.

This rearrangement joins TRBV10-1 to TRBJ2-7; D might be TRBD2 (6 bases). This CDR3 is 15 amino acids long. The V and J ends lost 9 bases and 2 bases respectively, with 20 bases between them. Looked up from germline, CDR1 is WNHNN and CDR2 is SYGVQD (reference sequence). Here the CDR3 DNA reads TGCGCCAGGCGCGGGGACGTCCCGCCTCCCTACGAGCAGTACTTC. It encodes CARRGDVPPPYEQYF.

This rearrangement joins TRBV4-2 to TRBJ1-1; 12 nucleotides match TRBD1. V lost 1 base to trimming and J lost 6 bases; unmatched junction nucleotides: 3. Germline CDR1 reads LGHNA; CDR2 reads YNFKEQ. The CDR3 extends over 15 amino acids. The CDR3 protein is CASSQAGQGAAEAFF. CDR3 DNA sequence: TGTGCCAGCAGCCAAGCGGGACAGGGGGCCGCTGAAGCTTTCTTT.